This is a list of T cell receptor beta chains from one sample in a study of OX40 agonist ivuxolimab in advanced cancers. The data were produced by immunoSEQ multiplex PCR, yet TCRdb's version contains in-frame clones alone and is incomplete. The repertoire holds some 9,800 clones, less than 75% seen once, with 25% to 30% in the top ten. The specimen comprised CD4+ or CD8+ T cells sorted from blood, sampled in a trial of the OX40 agonist ivuxolimab. Source of these receptors: an adult with an advanced solid tumor such as melanoma, head and neck, liver or kidney cancer. Both conserved end residues are part of each CDR3. The D gene is left open where the match is weak. Not all rows give a size; the values are once, few, many and, for expanded clones, a class.

abundance: .; j_gene: TRBJ2-7; v_gene: TRBV11-1; d_gene: TRBD2; CDR3aa: CASSGGTYEQYF; CDR3nt: TGTGCCAGCTCGGGGGGAACCTACGAGCAGTACTTC
abundance: .; j_gene: TRBJ1-1; v_gene: TRBV6-5; d_gene: .; CDR3aa: CASSYSVITEAFF; CDR3nt: TGTGCCAGCAGTTACTCAGTGATCACTGAAGCTTTCTTT
abundance: .; j_gene: TRBJ1-1; v_gene: TRBV6-6; d_gene: .; CDR3aa: CASFEMGGGTEAFF; CDR3nt: TGTGCCAGCTTCGAAATGGGGGGTGGGACTGAAGCTTTCTTT
abundance: once; j_gene: TRBJ2-7; v_gene: TRBV7-6; d_gene: TRBD1; CDR3aa: CASSLVDRNEQYF; CDR3nt: TGTGCCAGCAGCTTAGTGGACAGGAACGAGCAGTACTTC
abundance: .; j_gene: TRBJ2-1; v_gene: TRBV19; d_gene: .; CDR3aa: CASRSSGTYNEQFF; CDR3nt: TGTGCCAGTAGATCCTCGGGTACCTACAATGAGCAGTTCTTC
abundance: .; j_gene: TRBJ2-3; v_gene: TRBV9; d_gene: .; CDR3aa: CASSVEGGTDTQYF; CDR3nt: TGTGCCAGCAGCGTAGAGGGCGGTACAGATACGCAGTATTTT
abundance: .; j_gene: TRBJ1-5; v_gene: TRBV30; d_gene: .; CDR3aa: CAYTTGMGNQPQHF; CDR3nt: TGTGCCTACACCACAGGGATGGGCAATCAGCCCCAGCATTTT
abundance: .; j_gene: TRBJ2-2; v_gene: TRBV6-6; d_gene: .; CDR3aa: CASRPRASSTGELFF; CDR3nt: TGTGCCAGCAGACCAAGGGCTAGCTCCACCGGGGAGCTGTTTTTT
abundance: few; j_gene: TRBJ1-5; v_gene: TRBV28; d_gene: TRBD1; CDR3aa: CASRGQGIWPQHF; CDR3nt: TGTGCCAGCCGGGGACAGGGCATTTGGCCCCAGCATTTT
abundance: once; j_gene: TRBJ2-3; v_gene: TRBV5-1; d_gene: .; CDR3aa: CASSLALGAGRTDTQYF; CDR3nt: TGCGCCAGCAGCTTGGCCTTAGGTGCGGGCCGCACAGATACGCAGTATTTT
abundance: few; j_gene: TRBJ2-7; v_gene: TRBV7-9; d_gene: TRBD2; CDR3aa: CAGGGNYEQYF; CDR3nt: TGTGCGGGGGGAGGGAATTACGAGCAGTACTTC
abundance: .; j_gene: TRBJ2-7; v_gene: TRBV7-9; d_gene: .; CDR3aa: CASSSPVGGQGGYEQYF; CDR3nt: TGTGCCAGCAGCTCCCCGGTTGGGGGCCAGGGAGGCTACGAGCAGTACTTC
abundance: .; j_gene: TRBJ2-1; v_gene: TRBV4-1; d_gene: .; CDR3aa: CASSQSLAAGNEQFF; CDR3nt: TGCGCCAGCAGCCAAAGCCTAGCTGCTGGCAATGAGCAGTTCTTC
abundance: .; j_gene: TRBJ2-7; v_gene: TRBV7-8; d_gene: TRBD1; CDR3aa: CASSSPGQGDSYEQYF; CDR3nt: TGTGCCAGCAGCTCCCCGGGACAGGGGGACTCCTACGAGCAGTACTTC
abundance: .; j_gene: TRBJ2-7; v_gene: TRBV7-2; d_gene: TRBD2; CDR3aa: CASSFSGRSYEQYF; CDR3nt: TGTGCCAGCAGCTTTAGCGGGAGAAGCTACGAGCAGTACTTC
abundance: .; j_gene: TRBJ1-3; v_gene: TRBV11-2; d_gene: .; CDR3aa: CASSLGSGNTIYF; CDR3nt: TGTGCCAGCAGCTTGGGGTCTGGAAACACCATATATTTT
abundance: .; j_gene: TRBJ2-3; v_gene: TRBV6-6; d_gene: .; CDR3aa: CASTLRTDLTDTQYF; CDR3nt: TGTGCCAGCACCCTCAGGACAGATCTCACAGATACGCAGTATTTT
abundance: once; j_gene: TRBJ2-7; v_gene: TRBV10-2; d_gene: TRBD2; CDR3aa: CASSETSGGGEQYF; CDR3nt: TGCGCCAGCAGCGAGACTAGCGGGGGCGGCGAGCAGTACTTC
abundance: .; j_gene: TRBJ2-7; v_gene: TRBV29-1; d_gene: .; CDR3aa: CSVNPGLDRSDEQYF; CDR3nt: TGCAGCGTTAACCCCGGCCTCGATCGAAGTGACGAGCAGTACTTC
abundance: .; j_gene: TRBJ2-7; v_gene: TRBV25-1; d_gene: .; CDR3aa: CASSSPYLAGRDYEQYF; CDR3nt: TGTGCCAGCAGTAGTCCCTACTTGGCGGGAAGGGATTACGAGCAGTACTTC
abundance: once; j_gene: TRBJ1-5; v_gene: TRBV6-1; d_gene: .; CDR3aa: CASTLPSSSNQPQHF; CDR3nt: TGTGCCAGCACTCTCCCCTCTAGTAGCAATCAGCCCCAGCATTTT
abundance: .; j_gene: TRBJ2-7; v_gene: TRBV6-5; d_gene: TRBD1; CDR3aa: CASSYETGGYEQYF; CDR3nt: TGTGCCAGCAGTTACGAGACAGGGGGTTACGAGCAGTACTTC
abundance: medium-sized; j_gene: TRBJ1-6; v_gene: TRBV2; d_gene: .; CDR3aa: CASLLDRRDSPLHF; CDR3nt: TGTGCCAGCCTTTTAGACAGGAGAGATTCACCCCTCCACTTT
abundance: once; j_gene: TRBJ2-1; v_gene: TRBV9; d_gene: TRBD2; CDR3aa: CASSLGGSEQFF; CDR3nt: TGTGCCAGCAGCCTGGGGGGGAGTGAGCAGTTCTTC
abundance: few; j_gene: TRBJ1-5; v_gene: TRBV4-2; d_gene: .; CDR3aa: CASSLGDQPQHF; CDR3nt: TGTGCCAGCAGCTTGGGGGATCAGCCCCAGCATTTT
abundance: once; j_gene: TRBJ1-4; v_gene: TRBV5-6; d_gene: .; CDR3aa: CASSAPSRVGEKLFF; CDR3nt: TGTGCCAGCAGCGCCCCTTCCAGGGTTGGAGAAAAACTGTTTTTT